A selection of T cell receptor beta chains follows, all from one sample in a study of shared clonotypes between healthy human individuals. Using immunoSEQ multiplex PCR, the repertoire was profiled, and TCRdb retains in-frame clones only, with some absent. The sample lists 550,000 to 750,000 clones; around 95% were seen once. The material sequenced was naive CD8+ T cells sorted from blood. The receptors were gathered from a woman aged 25 to 39 in good health. CDR3s leave out the opening cysteine and the closing phenylalanine or tryptophan.

J gene	V gene	CDR3 protein
TRBJ2-5	TRBV7-2	ASSFRAVRQGGETQY
TRBJ2-3	TRBV27	ASSRTASTDTQY
TRBJ1-5	TRBV7-9	ASGGNQPQH
TRBJ2-1	TRBV27	ASRPLGAYNEQF
TRBJ2-1	TRBV7-9	ASSLAPSTNNEQF
TRBJ2-1	TRBV5-1	ASSLRLAAYNEQF
TRBJ2-7	TRBV10-3	AISEEGLAGDEQY
TRBJ2-3	TRBV2	ASSALVTSTDTQY
TRBJ1-1	TRBV5-1	ASSLEAGLGSEAF
TRBJ2-3	TRBV7-9	ASSFLAGGTDTQY
TRBJ1-1	TRBV7-9	ASRSTGGDAREAF
TRBJ1-5	TRBV28	ASSFLPGTQPQH
TRBJ2-1	TRBV6-5	ASSYSSGNEQF
TRBJ2-3	TRBV4-1	ASSLPTGGADTQY
TRBJ2-1	TRBV19	ASSIGGAASYNEQF
TRBJ1-2	TRBV7-8	ASSPLWTDTNYGYT
TRBJ2-3	TRBV27	ASSTLAGVPDTQY
TRBJ1-5	TRBV19	ASSMGQGDQPQH
TRBJ2-1	TRBV6-1	ASSEQVYNEQF
TRBJ1-2	TRBV7-6	ASSSTGPGGYT
TRBJ2-3	TRBV4-1	ASSQGLAGVVAVADTQY
TRBJ1-1	TRBV6-6	ASTRGAGTEAF
TRBJ2-7	TRBV13	ASSLEGGQDKGSYEQY
TRBJ2-1	TRBV6-1	ASTARGRRNEQF
TRBJ2-7	TRBV18	ASSPPRTPDGEQY
TRBJ2-1	TRBV13	ASSLAPSSYNEQF
TRBJ2-5	TRBV13	ASSLGAEETQY
TRBJ2-7	TRBV7-9	ASSNNMGLAAYEQY
TRBJ2-7	TRBV25-1	ASRGTEQY
TRBJ2-1	TRBV6-5	ASVQVRGQEQF
TRBJ2-1	TRBV9	ASSANNNEQF
TRBJ2-4	TRBV28	ASSTPPAGAKNIQY
TRBJ2-2	TRBV28	ASSLLGHTSDYANTGELF
TRBJ2-7	TRBV5-4	ASSSDAYEQY
TRBJ2-1	TRBV28	ASTPRGNSYNEQF
TRBJ2-3	TRBV7-2	ASSFGTFTDTQY
TRBJ1-2	TRBV21-1	ASSYRPSKYGYT
TRBJ2-3	TRBV7-6	ASSLASPQASTSTDTQY
TRBJ1-1	TRBV6-1	ASSELAGDPEAF
TRBJ2-7	TRBV6-5	ASSGGGGEQY
TRBJ2-2	TRBV25-1	ASSEIKGPNTGELF
TRBJ2-1	TRBV11-2	ASSQGQGRLVEQF
-	TRBV28	ASSPTSGRLGGYEQY
TRBJ1-2	TRBV4-1	ASSQAWGGSYGYT
TRBJ2-7	TRBV7-9	ASSPKRGYEQY
TRBJ2-1	TRBV6-5	ASNPTGTTYNEQF